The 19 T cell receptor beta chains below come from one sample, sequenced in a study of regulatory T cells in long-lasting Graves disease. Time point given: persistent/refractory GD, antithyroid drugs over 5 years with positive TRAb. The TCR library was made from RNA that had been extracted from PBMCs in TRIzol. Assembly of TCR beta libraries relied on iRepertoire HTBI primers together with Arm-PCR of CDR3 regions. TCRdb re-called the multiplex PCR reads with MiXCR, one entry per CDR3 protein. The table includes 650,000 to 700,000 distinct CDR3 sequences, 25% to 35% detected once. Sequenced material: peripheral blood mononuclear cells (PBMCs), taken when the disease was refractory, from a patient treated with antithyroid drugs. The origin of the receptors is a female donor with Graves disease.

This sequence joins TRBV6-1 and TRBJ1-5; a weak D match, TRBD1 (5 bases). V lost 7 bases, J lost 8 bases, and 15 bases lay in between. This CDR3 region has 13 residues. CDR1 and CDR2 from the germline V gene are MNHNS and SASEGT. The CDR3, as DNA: TGTGCCAGCACACGACAGAGCCGGGAGCCCCAGCATTTT. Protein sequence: CASTRQSREPQHF.

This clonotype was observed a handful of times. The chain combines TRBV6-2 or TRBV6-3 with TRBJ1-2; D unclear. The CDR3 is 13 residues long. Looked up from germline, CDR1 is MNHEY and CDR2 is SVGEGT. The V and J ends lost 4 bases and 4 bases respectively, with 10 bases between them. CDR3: CASSLRRTYGYTF. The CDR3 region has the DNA TGTGCCAGCAGTTTGAGGCGGACCTATGGCTACACCTTC.

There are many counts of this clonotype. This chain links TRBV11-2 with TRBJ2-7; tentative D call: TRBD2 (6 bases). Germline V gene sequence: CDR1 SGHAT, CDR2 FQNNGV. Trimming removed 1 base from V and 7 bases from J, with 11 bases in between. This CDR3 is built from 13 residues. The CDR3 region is CASSLGGGREQYF. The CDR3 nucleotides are TGTGCCAGCAGCTTAGGAGGAGGGAGGGAGCAGTACTTC.

The CDR3 here is CSVTADTEAFF. The DNA of the CDR3 is TGCAGCGTTACGGCGGACACTGAAGCTTTCTTT. The chain is built from TRBV29-1 and TRBJ1-1; no definite D call. The CDR3 consists of 11 residues. Trimming took off 5 bases at V and 3 bases at J, with 7 bases between the two ends. The germline V gene has CDR1 SQVTM and CDR2 ANQGSEA.

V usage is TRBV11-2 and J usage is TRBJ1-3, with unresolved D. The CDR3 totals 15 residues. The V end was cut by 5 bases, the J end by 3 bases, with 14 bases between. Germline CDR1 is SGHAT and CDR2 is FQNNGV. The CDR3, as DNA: TGTGCCAGCAGCCCCCCCCGCGGGTTTGGAAACACCATATATTTT. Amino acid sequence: CASSPPRGFGNTIYF.

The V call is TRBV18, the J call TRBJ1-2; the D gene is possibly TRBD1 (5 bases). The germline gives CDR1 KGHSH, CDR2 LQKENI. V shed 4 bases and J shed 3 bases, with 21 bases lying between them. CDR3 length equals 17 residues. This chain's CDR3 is CASSLGRDPGSDYGYTF. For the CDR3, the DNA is TGTGCCAGCTCACTGGGTAGGGACCCTGGGTCCGACTATGGCTACACCTTC.

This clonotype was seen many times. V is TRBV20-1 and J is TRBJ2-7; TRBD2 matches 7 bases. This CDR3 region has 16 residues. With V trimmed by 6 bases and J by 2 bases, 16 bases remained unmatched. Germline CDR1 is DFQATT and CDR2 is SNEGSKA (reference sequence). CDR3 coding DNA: TGCAGTGCGAGTTCGGTGGCGGGACTACCTCCCTACGAGCAGTACTTC. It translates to CSASSVAGLPPYEQYF.

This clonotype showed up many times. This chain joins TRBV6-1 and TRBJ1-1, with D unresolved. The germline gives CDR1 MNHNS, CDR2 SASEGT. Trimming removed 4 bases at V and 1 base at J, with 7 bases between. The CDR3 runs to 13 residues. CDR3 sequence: CASSVKSNTEAFF. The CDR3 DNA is TGTGCCAGCAGTGTAAAATCGAACACTGAAGCTTTCTTT.

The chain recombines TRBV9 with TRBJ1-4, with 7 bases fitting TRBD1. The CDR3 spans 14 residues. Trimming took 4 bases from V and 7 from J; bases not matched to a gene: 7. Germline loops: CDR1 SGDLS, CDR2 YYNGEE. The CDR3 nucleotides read TGTGCCAGCAGCCTAAGGGGACAGCCTGAAAAACTGTTTTTT. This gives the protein CASSLRGQPEKLFF.

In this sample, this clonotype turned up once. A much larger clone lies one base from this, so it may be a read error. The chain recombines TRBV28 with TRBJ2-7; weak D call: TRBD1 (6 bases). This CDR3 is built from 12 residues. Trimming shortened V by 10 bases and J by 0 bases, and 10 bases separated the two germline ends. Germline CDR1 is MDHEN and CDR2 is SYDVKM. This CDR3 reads CATWTDSYEQYF. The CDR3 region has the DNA TGTGCCACATGGACAGACTCCTACGAGCAGTACTTC. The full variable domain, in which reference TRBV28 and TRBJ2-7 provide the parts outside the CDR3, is DVKVTQSSRYLVKRTGEKVFLECVQDMDHENMFWYRQDPGLGLRLIYFSYDVKMKEKGDIPEGYSVSREKKERFSLILESASTNQTSMYLCATWTDSYEQYFGPGTRLTVT.

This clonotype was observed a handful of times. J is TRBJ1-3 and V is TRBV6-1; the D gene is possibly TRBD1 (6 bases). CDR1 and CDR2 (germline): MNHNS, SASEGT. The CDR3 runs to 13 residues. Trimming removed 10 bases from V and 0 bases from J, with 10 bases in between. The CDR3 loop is CATRGLSGNTIYF. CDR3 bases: TGTGCCACCAGGGGACTCTCTGGAAACACCATATATTTT.

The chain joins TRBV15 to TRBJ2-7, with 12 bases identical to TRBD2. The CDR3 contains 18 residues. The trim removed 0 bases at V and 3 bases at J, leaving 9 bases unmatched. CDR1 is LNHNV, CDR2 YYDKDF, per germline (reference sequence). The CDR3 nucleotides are TGTGCCACCAGCAGAGATAGTGTCCTAGCGGGAGGGGTCTACGAGCAGTACTTC. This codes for CATSRDSVLAGGVYEQYF.

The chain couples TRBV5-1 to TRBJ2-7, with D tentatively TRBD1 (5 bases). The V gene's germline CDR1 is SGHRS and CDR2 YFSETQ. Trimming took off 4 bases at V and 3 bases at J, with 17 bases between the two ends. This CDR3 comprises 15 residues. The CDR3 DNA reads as TGCGCCAGCAGCCAAGGGGTGGGTTCCATCTACGAGCAGTACTTC. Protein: CASSQGVGSIYEQYF.

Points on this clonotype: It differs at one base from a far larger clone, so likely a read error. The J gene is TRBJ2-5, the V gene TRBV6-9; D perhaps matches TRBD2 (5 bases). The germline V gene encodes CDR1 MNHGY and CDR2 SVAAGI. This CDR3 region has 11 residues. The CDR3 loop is CASSYGEIQYF. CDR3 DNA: TGTGCCAGCAGTTACGGGGAGATCCAGTACTTC.

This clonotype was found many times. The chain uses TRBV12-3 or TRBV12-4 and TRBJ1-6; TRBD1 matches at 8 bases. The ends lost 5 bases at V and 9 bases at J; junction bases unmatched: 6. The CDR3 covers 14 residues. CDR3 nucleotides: TGTGCCAGCAGTATTGGGACAGGTGTTTCACCCCTCCACTTT. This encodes CASSIGTGVSPLHF.

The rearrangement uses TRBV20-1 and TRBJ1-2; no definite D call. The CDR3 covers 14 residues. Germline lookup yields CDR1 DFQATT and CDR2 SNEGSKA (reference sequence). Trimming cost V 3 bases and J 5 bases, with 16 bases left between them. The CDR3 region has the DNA TGCAGTGCTAGTGGTTTGTCGGCGTGGTATGGCTACACCTTC. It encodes CSASGLSAWYGYTF.

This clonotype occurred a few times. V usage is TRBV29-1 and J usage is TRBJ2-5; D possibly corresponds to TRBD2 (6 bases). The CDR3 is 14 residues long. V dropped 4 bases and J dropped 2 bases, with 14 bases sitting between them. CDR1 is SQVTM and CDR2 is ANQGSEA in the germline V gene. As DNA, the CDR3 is TGCAGCGTTGCGGTCACTAGCCAGCAAGAGACCCAGTACTTC. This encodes CSVAVTSQQETQYF.

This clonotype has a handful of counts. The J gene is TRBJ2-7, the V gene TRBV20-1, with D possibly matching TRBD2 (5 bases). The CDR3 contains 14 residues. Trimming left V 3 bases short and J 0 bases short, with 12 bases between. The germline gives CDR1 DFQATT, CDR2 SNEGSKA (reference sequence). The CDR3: CSASSLAVSYEQYF. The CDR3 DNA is TGCAGTGCTAGCAGTCTAGCAGTCTCCTACGAGCAGTACTTC.

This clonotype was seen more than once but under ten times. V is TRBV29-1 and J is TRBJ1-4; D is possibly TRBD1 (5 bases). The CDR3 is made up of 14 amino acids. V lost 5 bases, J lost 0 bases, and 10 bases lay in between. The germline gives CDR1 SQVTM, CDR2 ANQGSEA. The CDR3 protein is CSVLQDATNEKLFF. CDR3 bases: TGCAGCGTTCTACAGGATGCAACTAATGAAAAACTGTTTTTT.